A single sample is the source of the 25 T cell receptor beta chains below, sequenced in a study of early T cells in non-severe SARS-CoV-2 infection. TCRdb re-called the 5' RACE reads through MiXCR, storing one row per CDR3 protein. The sample records over 60,000 distinct CDR3 sequences, about 9% being singletons. The source material was whole blood. The source is an adult who was a healthcare worker with PCR-confirmed SARS-CoV-2 infection or an uninfected control (not recorded which).

This clonotype was recorded at least ten times. J is TRBJ1-1 and V is TRBV5-6; tentatively, D is TRBD1 (5 bases). V lost 2 bases and J 3 bases, leaving 17 bases between the germline ends. The CDR3 has 16 residues. The germline CDR1 and CDR2 sequences are SGHDT and YYEEEE. For the CDR3, the DNA is TGTGCCAGCAGCTTCGGTGATGGGAGGGGCCACACTGAAGCTTTCTTT. Its translation is CASSFGDGRGHTEAFF.

This clonotype has at least ten counts. This rearrangement joins TRBV20-1 to TRBJ2-7, with 7 bases lining up with TRBD2. The CDR3 sequence is 14 residues long. V lost 6 bases to trimming and J lost 3 bases; unmatched junction nucleotides: 11. Germline V CDR1 and CDR2: DFQATT, SNEGSKA (reference sequence). In DNA form, the CDR3 reads TGCAGTGCCCCCCCGAGCGGGGTTAACTACGAGCAGTACTTC. Protein product: CSAPPSGVNYEQYF.

This clonotype was detected a few times. The rearrangement links TRBV7-9 to TRBJ1-5; D is ambiguous. Germline V CDR1 and CDR2: SEHNR, FQNEAQ (reference sequence). This CDR3 is 16 amino acids long. Trimming stripped 4 bases from V and 6 bases from J, with 19 bases between. The CDR3 nucleotides are TGTGCCAGCAGCTCAACCTCTGAGCTAGCATCTCAGCCCCAGCATTTT. Its protein is CASSSTSELASQPQHF.

This clonotype showed up many times. This chain links TRBV5-1 with TRBJ2-3; 10 bases match TRBD1. Trimming cost V 0 bases and J 4 bases; bases outside gene matches: 5. The CDR3 totals 16 residues. Germline V gene data show CDR1 as SGHRS and CDR2 as YFSETQ. The CDR3 sequence: CASSLDGQGVADTQYF. The CDR3 DNA sequence: TGCGCCAGCAGCTTGGATGGACAGGGGGTAGCAGATACGCAGTATTTT.

V and J are TRBV24-1 and TRBJ2-7; 8 bases match TRBD2. The junction had 7 bases not matched to a gene; V was cut back by 5 bases and J by 5 bases. Germline V gives CDR1 KGHDR, CDR2 SFDVKD. This CDR3 is 14 amino acids long. The CDR3 loop is CATSASGGADEQYF. The CDR3 bases are TGTGCCACCAGTGCCAGCGGGGGAGCGGACGAGCAGTACTTC.

The gene calls are TRBV5-5 and TRBJ2-7, with 8 bases fitting TRBD1. Germline V gene lookup returns CDR1 SGHKS and CDR2 YYEKEE (reference sequence). The J segment lost 3 bases and the V segment lost 3 bases, leaving 8 bases of the junction unmatched. This CDR3 region has 15 residues. CDR3 in amino acids: CASSSGTGSYYEQYF. The DNA of the CDR3 is TGTGCCAGCAGCTCAGGGACAGGTTCGTACTACGAGCAGTACTTC.

This sequence joins TRBV7-9 and TRBJ2-1; 7 bases fit TRBD1. CDR1 and CDR2 (germline): SEHNR, FQNEAQ (reference sequence). V gave up 6 bases and J gave up 5 bases; unmatched junction bases: 10. The CDR3 runs 15 residues. The DNA for the CDR3 is TGTGCCAGCAGAACAGGGGCCAGATCTAACAATGAGCAGTTCTTC. Protein product: CASRTGARSNNEQFF.

The chain uses TRBV14 and TRBJ2-5; 9 bases match TRBD2. Unmatched junction bases numbered 17, after V lost 3 bases and J lost 3 bases. From germline, CDR1 is SGHDN and CDR2 FVKESK. The CDR3 loop spans 19 amino acids. CDR3 DNA: TGTGCCAGCAGCCACTGGGGCTTTGGTAGCGGGAGAAGGGAAGAGACCCAGTACTTC. This codes for CASSHWGFGSGRREETQYF.

The chain combines TRBV2 with TRBJ2-3; the D is unclear. This CDR3 is 11 amino acids long. V gave up 7 bases and J gave up 2 bases, with 4 bases separating them. Germline V lookup: CDR1 SNHLY, CDR2 FYNNEI. The CDR3 DNA sequence: TGTGCCAGCATTTACACAGATACGCAGTATTTT. Translated: CASIYTDTQYF.

The chain employs TRBV4-3 and TRBJ1-2; D not certain. CDR3 size: 13 residues. Germline V gene data show CDR1 as LGHNA and CDR2 as YSLEER. Trimming took 8 bases from V and 3 from J, leaving 13 bases between them. As DNA, the CDR3 is TGCGCCAGCTCCCCGAGCAGTGACTATGGCTACACCTTC. Its protein is CASSPSSDYGYTF.

This clonotype has more than one count but fewer than ten. V usage is TRBV20-1 and J usage is TRBJ2-1; D unresolved. The CDR3 totals 14 residues. Trimming removed 4 bases from V and 9 bases from J, with 19 bases in between. The V gene's germline CDR1 is DFQATT and CDR2 SNEGSKA (reference sequence). CDR3 in amino acids: CSATQFLVPLEQFF. CDR3 DNA: TGCAGTGCTACCCAATTCCTAGTCCCACTTGAGCAGTTCTTC.

This clonotype was seen a few times. The gene calls are TRBV20-1 and TRBJ2-2, with D perhaps given as TRBD1 or TRBD2 (5 bases each). Germline V gene data show CDR1 as DFQATT and CDR2 as SNEGSKA (reference sequence). Trimming removed 0 bases at V and 3 bases at J, with 11 bases between. This CDR3 has 15 amino acids. This CDR3 reads CSARDGTTYTGELFF. CDR3 DNA sequence: TGCAGTGCTAGAGATGGGACCACTTACACCGGGGAGCTGTTTTTT.

The sample holds many counts of this clonotype. This sequence joins TRBV7-9 and TRBJ2-7; 7 nucleotides align to TRBD1. The CDR3 is 15 residues long. The V segment lost 5 bases and the J segment 5 bases; nucleotides outside the gene matches: 12. Germline V gives CDR1 SEHNR, CDR2 FQNEAQ (reference sequence). Here the CDR3 reads CASSPTDRARDEQYF. CDR3 nucleotides: TGTGCCAGCAGCCCCACAGACAGGGCGAGGGACGAGCAGTACTTC.

There are many counts of this clonotype. The chain combines TRBV29-1 with TRBJ2-1; TRBD2 aligns across 11 bases. The CDR3 loop spans 14 amino acids. V shed 7 bases and J 11 bases; nucleotides not matched to a gene: 13. Looked up from germline, CDR1 is SQVTM and CDR2 is ANQGSEA. In DNA, the CDR3 is TGCAGCGCTGAGGAGACTAGCGGGGTCTCGCAGCAGTTCTTC. This codes for CSAEETSGVSQQFF.

The sample holds a few counts of this clonotype. The chain couples TRBV10-3 to TRBJ2-3; the match to TRBD1 covers 9 bases. Germline V gene lookup returns CDR1 ENHRY and CDR2 SYGVKD. The CDR3 runs 16 residues. V was pared by 6 bases and J by 5 bases, with 12 bases of the junction left unmatched. The CDR3 DNA reads as TGTGCCATCAGAGGCCCGGGACAGGGTGTGGAAGATACGCAGTATTTT. Encoded protein: CAIRGPGQGVEDTQYF.

This clonotype appeared many times. The chain employs TRBV7-8 and TRBJ2-7; TRBD1 aligns across 7 bases. Germline V lookup: CDR1 SGHVS, CDR2 FQNEAQ. The CDR3 covers 14 residues. Trimming took 3 bases from V and 7 from J; bases not matched to a gene: 9. For the CDR3, the DNA is TGTGCCAGCAGCTTTCCAGGGGGAGTGAGGGAGCAGTACTTC. It translates to CASSFPGGVREQYF.

V and J are TRBV19 and TRBJ2-6; 9 bases are a match to TRBD1. Per the germline V gene, CDR1 is LNHDA and CDR2 is SQIVND (reference sequence). CDR3 size: 18 residues. V lost 8 bases, J lost 0 bases, and 11 bases stayed unmatched. This chain's CDR3 is CASDRGQGLSSGANVLTF. CDR3 in DNA: TGTGCCAGTGACCGGGGACAGGGTCTCTCCTCTGGGGCCAACGTCCTGACTTTC. The variable domain in full, with the rest retrieved from reference TRBV19 and TRBJ2-6, is DGGITQSPKYLFRKEGQNVTLSCEQNLNHDAMYWYRQDPGQGLRLIYYSQIVNDFQKGDIAEGYSVSREKKESFPLTVTSAQKNPTAFYLCASDRGQGLSSGANVLTFGAGSRLTVL.

The gene calls are TRBV4-1 and TRBJ2-7; TRBD2 aligns across 13 bases. CDR3 length equals 17 residues. CDR1 MGHRA and CDR2 YSYEKL come from the germline V gene. After removal of 5 bases from V and 3 bases from J, the junction contained 10 bases not matched to a gene. The CDR3 here is CASSAGTSGIPNYEQYF. In DNA form, the CDR3 reads TGCGCCAGCAGCGCCGGGACTAGCGGGATTCCTAACTACGAGCAGTACTTC.

CDR3 nucleotide sequence: TGCAGCGTTGGAGGGAACTCTGGAAACACCATATATTTT. It is translated as CSVGGNSGNTIYF. This chain links TRBV29-1 with TRBJ1-3; D is undetermined. The CDR3 is 13 residues long. The germline V gene has CDR1 SQVTM and CDR2 ANQGSEA. The ends were cut back, 4 bases at V and 0 bases at J, with 7 bases in the middle.

This sequence joins TRBV29-1 and TRBJ1-4; D unclear. The germline gives CDR1 SQVTM, CDR2 ANQGSEA. This CDR3 has 12 residues. V shed 7 bases and J shed 5 bases, with 11 bases lying between them. The CDR3 DNA reads TGCAGCGCCCTTCAGGAGAATGAAAAACTGTTTTTT. Residues: CSALQENEKLFF. Supplemented by reference TRBV29-1 and TRBJ1-4, the full variable domain reads SAVISQKPSRDICQRGTSLTIQCQVDSQVTMMFWYRQQPGQSLTLIATANQGSEATYESGFVIDKFPISRPNLTFSTLTVSNMSPEDSSIYLCSALQENEKLFFGSGTQLSVL.

This clonotype was seen repeatedly, ten times or more. This chain joins TRBV28 and TRBJ1-1, with TRBD1 matching 11 bases. Trimming cost V 5 bases and J 6 bases; bases outside gene matches: 8. Germline V CDR1 and CDR2: MDHEN, SYDVKM. This CDR3 contains 15 residues. In nucleotides, the CDR3 is TGTGCCAGCAGTACTACGGGACAGGGGGTACCTGAAGCTTTCTTT. Protein sequence: CASSTTGQGVPEAFF. Full variable domain (outside the CDR3, taken from reference TRBV28 and TRBJ1-1): DVKVTQSSRYLVKRTGEKVFLECVQDMDHENMFWYRQDPGLGLRLIYFSYDVKMKEKGDIPEGYSVSREKKERFSLILESASTNQTSMYLCASSTTGQGVPEAFFGQGTRLTVV.

This chain uses TRBV7-9 with TRBJ2-5; 8 bases fit TRBD1. Germline loops: CDR1 SEHNR, CDR2 FQNEAQ (reference sequence). The length of the CDR3 is 14 residues. Losses at the gene ends were 7 bases for V and 4 bases for J; bases not matched to a gene: 8. This chain's CDR3 is CASTGQGWAETQYF. The DNA for the CDR3 is TGTGCCAGCACCGGACAGGGATGGGCAGAGACCCAGTACTTC.

This clonotype was detected many times. CDR3 bases: TGTGCCAGCAACGGGGGACAGGGGCTCAGCACAGATACGCAGTATTTT. It yields the protein CASNGGQGLSTDTQYF. The gene calls are TRBV2 and TRBJ2-3, with TRBD1 matching over 10 bases. The CDR3 has 16 amino acids. The V and J ends lost 7 bases and 0 bases, in that order; junction bases with no gene match: 7. Germline assignment: CDR1 SNHLY and CDR2 FYNNEI.

This clonotype has just a few counts. This sequence joins TRBV5-4 and TRBJ1-1; TRBD1 agrees at 7 bases. From germline, CDR1 is SGHNT and CDR2 YYREEE (reference sequence). The CDR3 length is 15 residues. V was clipped by 0 bases and J by 1 base; unmatched bases: 3. The CDR3 reads CASSLGQGGNTEAFF. The CDR3 DNA reads TGTGCCAGCAGCTTGGGACAGGGAGGGAACACTGAAGCTTTCTTT.

This clonotype was counted only a few times. This rearrangement joins TRBV5-1 to TRBJ2-1; TRBD2 might be the D (5 bases). Germline V gene data show CDR1 as SGHRS and CDR2 as YFSETQ. The CDR3 is 14 residues long. V lost 0 bases and J lost 2, with 6 bases in between. The CDR3 protein is CASSLELAYNEQFF. The CDR3 DNA reads as TGCGCCAGCAGCTTGGAACTAGCCTACAATGAGCAGTTCTTC.